Included here is one T cell receptor (beta chain) sequence, with context. Its antigen is undetermined. CDR3 length equals 18 residues. Germline V gives CDR1 SGHRS, CDR2 YFSETQ. With 1 base removed from V and 0 bases from J, the gap between germline ends came to 20 bases. The data are from a study of T-cell reconstitution after alpha-beta-depleted transplantation in children. Broader study findings: Where alpha-beta T cells came from about two months after transplant was reportedly several hundred expanded graft clones. Surviving recipient cells, namely T cells and thymic progenitors, were the source of high day-60 TCRbeta diversity in some patients. One year post-transplant, T-cell counts and diversity were largely derived from T cells produced anew.

Construction of the TCRbeta library involved unique molecular identifiers. MiXCR, run by TCRdb on the PCR reads, gives a single entry per CDR3 protein. The sample shows around 580,000 distinct CDR3 sequences, 25% to 30% of them seen only once. This TCR was recovered from a boy under three years old with Wiskott-Aldrich syndrome, due to receive a stem cell transplant. The chain employs TRBV5-1 and TRBJ2-7, with D possibly matching TRBD1 (5 bases). This specimen consisted of PBMCs, obtained before TCRalphabeta/CD19-depleted stem cell transplant. In DNA form, the CDR3 reads TGCGCCAGCAGCTTGTGTGACGCGTTTGGACACAACTCCTACGAGCAGTACTTC. Translated: CASSLCDAFGHNSYEQYF.